This TCR beta chain was observed in a study of blood T cell repertoires in COVID-19. Whole-study context: The United States, Italy and Spain supplied acute and convalescent COVID-19 samples. The analysed material was cDNA or gDNA that came from T cells, B-cell-depleted T cells, or PBMCs.

The CDR3 consists of 14 residues. The germline V gene encodes CDR1 ENHRY and CDR2 SYGVKD. V dropped 6 bases and J dropped 0 bases, with 12 bases sitting between them. Per the original data handling: Cell counts per sample came from amplifying reference gene primers. Some clones are missing from TCRdb's copy, which holds only in-frame ones; the method was immunoSEQ multiplex PCR. From that table come the V and J calls and clone size; the DNA was used to work out D and trimming. The table lists 200,000 to 250,000 clones, around four fifths of them singletons. The material sequenced was peripheral blood. The rearrangement links TRBV10-3 to TRBJ2-7; tentatively, D is TRBD1 (6 bases). The TCR originated in a woman older than 75 with active or convalescent COVID-19. CDR3 nucleotide sequence: TGTGCCATCAGGGGACACGCTAGCTCCTACGAGCAGTACTTC. Residues: CAIRGHASSYEQYF.